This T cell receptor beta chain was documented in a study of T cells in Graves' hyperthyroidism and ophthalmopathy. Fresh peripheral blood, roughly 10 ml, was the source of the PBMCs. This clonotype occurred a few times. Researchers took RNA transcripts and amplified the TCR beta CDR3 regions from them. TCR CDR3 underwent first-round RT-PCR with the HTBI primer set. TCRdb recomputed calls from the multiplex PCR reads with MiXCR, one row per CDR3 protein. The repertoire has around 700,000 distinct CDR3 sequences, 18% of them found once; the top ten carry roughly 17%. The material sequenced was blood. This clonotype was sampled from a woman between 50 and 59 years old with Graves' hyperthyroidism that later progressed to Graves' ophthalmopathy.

CDR3 loop: CASSVGNLDAYEQYF. The CDR3, as DNA: TGTGCCAGCAGCGTAGGTAATCTAGACGCCTACGAGCAGTACTTC. The chain combines TRBV9 with TRBJ2-7; no definite D call. The length of the CDR3 is 15 residues. Germline CDR1 and CDR2: SGDLS and YYNGEE. V lost 0 bases and J 2 bases, leaving 12 bases between the germline ends.